This record covers a single T cell receptor beta chain. Its antigen is not identified. The entry originates in a study of T cell responses to AZD1222 COVID-19 vaccine. Whole-study findings and limits: Donors were largely white British and mainly female; clonal diversity was possibly underestimated. Nearly half of spike-specific TCRs reportedly target unmutated variant regions. Researchers report vaccine-associated CD4 TCRs spanning spike, with dominance at 160-218 and 743-854. Repertoire samples came only from after the peak T cell response.

Method: immunoSEQ multiplex PCR; TCRdb's copy keeps in-frame clones and lacks some. The sample lists 95,000 to 150,000 clones, 75% to 90% occurring once. The receptor was isolated from an adult in good health. Sequencing used peripheral blood, obtained on day 0 of AZD1222 vaccination.

The CDR3 loop is CASSSQSRQATNEKLFF. Here the CDR3 DNA reads TGTGCCAGCAGCTCGCAAAGTCGCCAAGCAACTAATGAAAAACTGTTTTTT. The rearrangement uses TRBV28 and TRBJ1-4, with D hard to call. Germline lookup yields CDR1 MDHEN and CDR2 SYDVKM. The CDR3 runs to 17 residues. V was trimmed by 6 bases and J by 0 bases, leaving 17 bases between them.